These 3 T cell receptor beta chains were all obtained from the same sample, sequenced in a study of blood T cell repertoires in COVID-19. Some clones are missing from TCRdb's copy, which holds only in-frame ones; the method was immunoSEQ multiplex PCR. Here the sample spans more than 95,000 clones, 90% being singletons. What was sequenced was peripheral blood. All receptors come from a man in his sixties with acute or convalescent COVID-19.

J is TRBJ1-4 and V is TRBV4-2; 7 bases map to TRBD1. The V and J ends lost 8 bases and 6 bases, in that order; junction bases with no gene match: 9. The CDR3 loop spans 14 amino acids. CDR1 and CDR2 from the germline V gene are LGHNA and YNFKEQ. The CDR3 coding sequence is TGTGCCAGCCGAACAAGACAGGGCGATGAAAAACTGTTTTTT. This translates into CASRTRQGDEKLFF.

The chain links TRBV15 to TRBJ2-2; 7 bases are shared with TRBD2. V lost 1 base and J lost 2; bases outside the gene matches: 7. The germline CDR1 and CDR2 sequences are LNHNV and YYDKDF (reference sequence). The CDR3 loop spans 17 amino acids. The DNA for the CDR3 is TGTGCCACCAGCAGAGGGGAGGGTAGCGGAAACACCGGGGAGCTGTTTTTT. Translated, it gives CATSRGEGSGNTGELFF.

The chain is built from TRBV3-1 (or the pseudogene TRBV3-2) and TRBJ2-7, with TRBD2 as a possible D gene (6 bases). The CDR3 is made up of 14 amino acids. The germline gives CDR1 LGHDT, CDR2 YNNKEL (reference sequence). Trimming left V 1 base short and J 13 bases short, with 20 bases between. CDR3 residues: CASSQGRGGAGHYF. CDR3 bases: TGTGCCAGCAGCCAAGGGAGGGGCGGAGCTGGGCACTACTTC.